This T cell receptor (beta chain) originates from a study of vaccination effects on CD4 cells after COVID-19. Study-wide context: Samples came 142 and 148 days after COVID-19 diagnosis, before vaccination.

The CDR3 is 13 amino acids. The V and J ends lost 10 bases and 7 bases, in that order; junction bases with no gene match: 8. Germline CDR1 MNHEY, CDR2 SMNVEV (reference sequence). This table comes from immunoSEQ multiplex PCR, and its TCRdb copy is limited to in-frame clones, with some not included. The sample lists tens of thousands of clones; under 85% were seen once. About this clone itself: The antigen is undetermined.

Overall study results and limits: There was marked clonal contraction among infection- and vaccine-induced clones late after vaccination.

Antigen-specific CD4+ T cells expanded by the ViraFEST assay with viral peptide pools were then sequenced. Investigators separated out CD4+ T cells once about 10 days of culture had passed. PCR showed that the person got SARS-CoV-2 infection at some point between March and December 2020. PBMC were cultured at around 2 million per well with approximately 9 IU/ml IL-2 and around 9.4 ug/ml peptides. Cells had half their medium changed to IL-2 medium on days 3 and 7. This specimen was CD4+ T cells from PBMCs cultured with a peptide pool, taken before COVID-19 vaccination. The chain couples TRBV27 to TRBJ1-4, with 8 bases identical to TRBD1. The receptor's source is a human donor who had a prior SARS-CoV-2 infection. Here the CDR3 reads CATRGQGAEKLFF. The DNA for the CDR3 is TGTGCCACGCGAGGGCAGGGGGCTGAAAAACTGTTTTTT.